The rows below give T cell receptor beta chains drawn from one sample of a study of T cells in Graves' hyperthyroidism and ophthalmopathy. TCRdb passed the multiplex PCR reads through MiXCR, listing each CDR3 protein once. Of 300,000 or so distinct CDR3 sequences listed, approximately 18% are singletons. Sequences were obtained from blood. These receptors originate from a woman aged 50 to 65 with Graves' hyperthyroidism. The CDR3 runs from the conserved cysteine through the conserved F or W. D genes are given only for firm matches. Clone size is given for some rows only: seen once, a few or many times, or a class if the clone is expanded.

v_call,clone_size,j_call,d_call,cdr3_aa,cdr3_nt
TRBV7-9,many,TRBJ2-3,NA,CASSESIPTDTQYF,TGTGCCAGCAGTGAAAGTATACCCACAGATACGCAGTATTTT
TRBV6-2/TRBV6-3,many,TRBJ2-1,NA,CASSTDYNEQFF,TGTGCCAGCAGTACCGACTACAATGAGCAGTTCTTC
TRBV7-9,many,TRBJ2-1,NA,CASSLAGLDYNEQFF,TGTGCCAGCAGCTTAGCGGGGTTGGACTACAATGAGCAGTTCTTC
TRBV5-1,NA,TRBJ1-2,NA,CASSRGSGYTF,TGCGCCAGCAGCCGAGGGAGCGGCTACACCTTC
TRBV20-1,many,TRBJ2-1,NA,CSARDGGPRSHNEQFF,TGCAGTGCTAGAGATGGGGGACCCCGCTCCCACAATGAGCAGTTCTTC
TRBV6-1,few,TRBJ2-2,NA,CASSTSPGGELFF,TGTGCCAGCAGTACCTCCCCTGGAGGGGAGCTGTTTTTT
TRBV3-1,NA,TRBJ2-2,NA,CASTRQVPGTGELFF,TGTGCCAGCACCCGACAGGTCCCGGGGACCGGGGAGCTGTTTTTT
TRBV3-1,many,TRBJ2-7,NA,CASSQDLGPYEQYF,TGTGCCAGCAGCCAAGATCTCGGGCCCTACGAGCAGTACTTC
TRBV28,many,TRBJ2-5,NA,CASSLFRTGEGETQYF,TGTGCCAGCAGTTTATTTCGCACAGGGGAGGGGGAGACCCAGTACTTC
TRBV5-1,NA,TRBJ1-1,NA,CASSFAIMNTEAFF,TGCGCCAGCAGCTTCGCCATAATGAACACTGAAGCTTTCTTT
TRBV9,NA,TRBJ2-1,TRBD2,CASSLTGLAGGEQFF,TGTGCCAGCAGCCTGACGGGACTAGCGGGGGGTGAGCAGTTCTTC
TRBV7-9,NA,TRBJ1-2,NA,CASSHPLVGVYYGYTF,TGTGCCAGCAGCCACCCCCTGGTAGGGGTCTACTATGGCTACACCTTC
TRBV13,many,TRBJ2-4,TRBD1,CASSSEGQGGFETKNIQYF,TGTGCCAGCAGCTCCGAGGGACAGGGAGGATTTGAGACCAAAAACATTCAGTACTTC
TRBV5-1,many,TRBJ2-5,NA,CASSWTLQETQYF,TGCGCCAGCAGCTGGACCCTACAAGAGACCCAGTACTTC
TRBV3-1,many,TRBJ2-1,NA,CASSQDTAYSYNEQFF,TGTGCCAGCAGCCAAGATACGGCGTACTCCTACAATGAGCAGTTCTTC
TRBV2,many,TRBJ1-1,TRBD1,CASRTGPSTEAFF,TGTGCCAGCAGGACAGGGCCGAGTACTGAAGCTTTCTTT
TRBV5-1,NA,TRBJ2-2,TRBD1,CASRGQVPNTGELFF,TGCGCCAGCAGGGGACAGGTGCCGAACACCGGGGAGCTGTTTTTT
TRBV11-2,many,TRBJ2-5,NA,CASSIREPRPAQYF,TGTGCCAGCAGCATCCGGGAGCCCCGGCCGGCCCAGTACTTC
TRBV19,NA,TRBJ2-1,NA,CASSSLLGEGNEQFF,TGTGCCAGTAGTTCCCTTTTGGGAGAAGGCAATGAGCAGTTCTTC
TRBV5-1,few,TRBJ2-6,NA,CASSFTGASGSGANVLTF,TGCGCCAGCAGCTTTACGGGGGCTAGCGGCTCTGGGGCCAACGTCCTGACTTTC
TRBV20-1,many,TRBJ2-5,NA,CSARSGVGQETQYF,TGCAGTGCTAGGAGTGGGGTGGGCCAAGAGACCCAGTACTTC
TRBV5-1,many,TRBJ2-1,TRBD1,CASSIGTVYNEQFF,TGCGCCAGCAGCATCGGGACAGTCTACAATGAGCAGTTCTTC
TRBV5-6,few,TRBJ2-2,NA,CASTRDLNTGELFF,TGTGCCAGCACCAGGGACCTGAACACCGGGGAGCTGTTTTTT
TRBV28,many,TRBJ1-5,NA,CASSLQGMPQHF,TGTGCCAGCAGTTTACAAGGCATGCCCCAGCATTTT
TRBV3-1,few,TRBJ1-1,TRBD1,CASSGWTGNTEAFF,TGTGCCAGCAGCGGATGGACAGGGAACACTGAAGCTTTCTTT
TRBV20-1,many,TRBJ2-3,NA,CSAEPGTDSLDTQYF,TGCAGTGCTGAGCCCGGGACCGACTCGTTGGATACGCAGTATTTT
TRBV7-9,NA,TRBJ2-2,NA,CASSLTRSVGTGELFF,TGTGCCAGCAGCTTAACCCGATCAGTGGGCACCGGGGAGCTGTTTTTT
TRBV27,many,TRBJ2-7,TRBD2,CASSSVAGGSYEQYF,TGTGCCAGCAGTTCAGTAGCGGGAGGCTCCTACGAGCAGTACTTC
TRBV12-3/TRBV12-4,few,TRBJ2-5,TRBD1,CASSSTGVETQYF,TGTGCCAGCAGCTCGACAGGGGTGGAGACCCAGTACTTC
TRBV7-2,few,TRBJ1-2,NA,CTNGRPSGYTF,TGTACAAACGGACGTCCCTCTGGCTACACCTTC
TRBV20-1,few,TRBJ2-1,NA,CSATPGTHYNEQFF,TGCAGTGCCACACCCGGGACCCACTACAATGAGCAGTTCTTC
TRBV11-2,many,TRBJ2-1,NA,CASSLPPGSSSYNEQFF,TGTGCCAGCAGCTTACCCCCGGGCAGTAGCTCCTACAATGAGCAGTTCTTC
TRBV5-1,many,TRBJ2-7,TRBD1,CASSLGTGAYEQYF,TGCGCCAGCAGCCTGGGGACAGGAGCCTACGAGCAGTACTTC
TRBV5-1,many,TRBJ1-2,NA,CASSLGQSYGYTF,TGCGCCAGCAGCTTGGGACAGAGCTATGGCTACACCTTC
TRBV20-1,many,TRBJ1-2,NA,CSARDDNYGYTF,TGCAGTGCTAGGGACGATAACTATGGCTACACCTTC
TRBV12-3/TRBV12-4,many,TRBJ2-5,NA,CASSLGRGTETQYF,TGTGCCAGCAGTTTGGGACGGGGCACAGAGACCCAGTACTTC
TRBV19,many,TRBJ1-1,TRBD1,CASSTTRQGNTEAFF,TGTGCCAGTAGTACCACACGACAGGGGAACACTGAAGCTTTCTTT